Below, 5 T cell receptor beta chains from the same sample are listed, as sequenced in a study of T-cell reconstitution after alpha-beta-depleted transplantation in children. A library of TCRbeta sequences, prepared with unique molecular identifiers, was generated. In TCRdb, the PCR reads were re-called with MiXCR into one record per CDR3 protein. The sample yields around 670,000 distinct CDR3 sequences, about 12% seen once. This specimen was PBMCs, taken before TCRalphabeta/CD19-depleted stem cell transplant. The receptors stem from a girl aged 2 to 10 with congenital amegakaryocytic thrombocytopenia, due to receive a stem cell transplant.

This clonotype was picked up one time. The rearrangement links TRBV12-5 to TRBJ2-1, with 8 bases that match TRBD2. The CDR3 loop spans 15 amino acids. The germline gives CDR1 LGHNT, CDR2 FRNRAP. J gave up 6 bases and V 7 bases, and 11 bases lay outside the gene matches. The CDR3, as DNA: TGTGCTAGTGCATCAGGTCTAGCGGGTTCCAATGAGCAGTTCTTC. Translation gives CASASGLAGSNEQFF.

This clonotype has at least ten counts. This chain links TRBV12-3 or TRBV12-4 with TRBJ2-5; 7 nucleotides match TRBD1. V was clipped by 5 bases and J by 0 bases; unmatched bases: 0. This CDR3 has 13 residues. In DNA, the CDR3 is TGTGCCAGCAGTGGGACAGACCAAGAGACCCAGTACTTC. Residues: CASSGTDQETQYF.

V usage is TRBV5-1 and J usage is TRBJ2-1, with 11 positions matching TRBD2. CDR1 is SGHRS and CDR2 is YFSETQ in the germline V gene. Trimming took 0 bases from V and 9 from J; bases not matched to a gene: 5. This CDR3 contains 15 residues. The CDR3 sequence: CASSLVLAGGGEQFF. In nucleotides, the CDR3 is TGCGCCAGCAGCTTGGTGCTAGCGGGAGGCGGTGAGCAGTTCTTC.

This clonotype has more than one count but fewer than ten. As DNA, the CDR3 is TGCAGTGCTAGAGCCCCGGGACTAGCGTCATCCGAGCAGTACTTC. Amino acid sequence: CSARAPGLASSEQYF. This chain connects TRBV20-1 to TRBJ2-7, with 10 positions matching TRBD2. The CDR3 totals 15 residues. The V gene's germline CDR1 is DFQATT and CDR2 SNEGSKA (reference sequence). The V segment lost 1 base and the J segment 6 bases; nucleotides outside the gene matches: 9.

This clonotype appeared many times. This chain joins TRBV10-3 and TRBJ2-3; the match to TRBD2 covers 8 bases. V was pared by 7 bases and J by 0 bases, with 12 bases of the junction left unmatched. The CDR3 is made up of 17 amino acids. Germline V gives CDR1 ENHRY, CDR2 SYGVKD. The CDR3 DNA reads TGTGCCATCAAACGGTCTAGCGGGCGCACTAGCACAGATACGCAGTATTTT. It translates to CAIKRSSGRTSTDTQYF.